Here is one TCR beta chain with its context. As yet, its antigen is unknown. The data belong to a study of cytomegalovirus exposure and HLA in healthy donors. Study background: The study's early data release held roughly 91 million unique TCRs from HLA-typed donors.

Study-wide results and limits: With later analysis, a missense DCLRE1C variant became linked to TCR beta V- and J-gene trimming. Some segments of the V type, notably TRBV6-2 and TRBV6-3, were excluded as indistinguishable.

This PCR relied on a set of 60 Vbeta primers and 13 Jbeta primers. Only in-frame clones appear in the TCRdb table, and some are missing; sequencing was by immunoSEQ multiplex PCR. In the table there are under 200,000 clones, over 75% of which are singletons. Per germline, CDR1 MNHNS and CDR2 SASEGT. V lost 2 bases to trimming and J lost 1 base, with 9 bases between them. The CDR3 length is 14 residues. The sample was PBMCs. The sequence was collected from a woman aged 50 to 65 in good health and CMV-seronegative. The V gene is TRBV6-1, the J gene TRBJ2-7; D gene ambiguous. The CDR3 here is CASSESTVSYEQYF. CDR3 DNA: TGTGCCAGCAGTGAATCTACAGTTTCCTACGAGCAGTACTTC.